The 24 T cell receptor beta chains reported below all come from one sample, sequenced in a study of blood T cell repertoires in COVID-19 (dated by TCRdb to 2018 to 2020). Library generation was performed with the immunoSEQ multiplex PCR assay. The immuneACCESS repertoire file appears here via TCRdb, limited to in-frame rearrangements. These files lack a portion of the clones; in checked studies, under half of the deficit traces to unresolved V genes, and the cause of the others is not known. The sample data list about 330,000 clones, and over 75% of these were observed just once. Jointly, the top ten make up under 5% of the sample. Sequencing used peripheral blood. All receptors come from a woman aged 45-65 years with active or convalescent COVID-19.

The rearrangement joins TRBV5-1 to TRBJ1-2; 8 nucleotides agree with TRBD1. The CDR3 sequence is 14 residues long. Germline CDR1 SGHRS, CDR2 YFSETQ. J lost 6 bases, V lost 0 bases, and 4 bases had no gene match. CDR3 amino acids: CASSLGQGQNGYTF. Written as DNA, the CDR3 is TGCGCCAGCAGCTTGGGACAGGGGCAAAATGGCTACACCTTC.

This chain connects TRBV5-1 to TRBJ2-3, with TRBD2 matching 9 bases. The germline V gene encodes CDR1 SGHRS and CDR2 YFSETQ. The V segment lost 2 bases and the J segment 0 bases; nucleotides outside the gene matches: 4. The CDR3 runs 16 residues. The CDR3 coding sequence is TGCGCCAGCAGCTTTGGACTAGCGCGCAGCACAGATACGCAGTATTTT. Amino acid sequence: CASSFGLARSTDTQYF.

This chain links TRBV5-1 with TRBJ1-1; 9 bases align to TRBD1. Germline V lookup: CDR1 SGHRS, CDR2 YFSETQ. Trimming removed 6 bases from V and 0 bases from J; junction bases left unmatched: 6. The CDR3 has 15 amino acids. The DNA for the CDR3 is TGCGCCAGCATGACAGGGGGAGGAATGAACACTGAAGCTTTCTTT. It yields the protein CASMTGGGMNTEAFF.

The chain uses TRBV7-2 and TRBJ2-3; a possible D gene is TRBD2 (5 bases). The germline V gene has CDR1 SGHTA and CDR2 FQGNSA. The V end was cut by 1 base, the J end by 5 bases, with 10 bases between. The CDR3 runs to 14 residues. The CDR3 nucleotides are TGTGCCAGCAGCTTAGGGACTGTCGAAGATACGCAGTATTTT. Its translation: CASSLGTVEDTQYF. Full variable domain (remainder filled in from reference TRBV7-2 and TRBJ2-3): GAGVSQSPSNKVTEKGKDVELRCDPISGHTALYWYRQSLGQGLEFLIYFQGNSAPDKSGLPSDRFSAERTGGSVSTLTIQRTQQEDSAVYLCASSLGTVEDTQYFGPGTRLTVL.

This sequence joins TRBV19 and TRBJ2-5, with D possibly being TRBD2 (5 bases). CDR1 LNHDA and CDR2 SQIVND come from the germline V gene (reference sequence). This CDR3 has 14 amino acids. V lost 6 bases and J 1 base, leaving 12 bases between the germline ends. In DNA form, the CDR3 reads TGTGCCAGTAGGGCCAGGAGGACCCAAGAGACCCAGTACTTC. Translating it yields CASRARRTQETQYF.

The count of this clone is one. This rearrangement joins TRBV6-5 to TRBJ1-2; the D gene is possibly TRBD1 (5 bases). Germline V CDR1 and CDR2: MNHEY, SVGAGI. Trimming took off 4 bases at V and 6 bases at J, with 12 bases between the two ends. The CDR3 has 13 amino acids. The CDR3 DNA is TGTGCCAGCAGTTTAAGGGGCCTAGATGGCTACACCTTC. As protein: CASSLRGLDGYTF.

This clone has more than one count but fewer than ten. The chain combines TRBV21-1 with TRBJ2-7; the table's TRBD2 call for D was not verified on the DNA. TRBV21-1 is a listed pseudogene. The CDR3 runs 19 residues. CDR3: CASSLFEVAGGPSSYEQYF. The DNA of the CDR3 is TGTGCCAGCAGCCTTTTCGAGGTAGCGGGGGGGCCTAGCTCCTACGAGCAGTACTTC.

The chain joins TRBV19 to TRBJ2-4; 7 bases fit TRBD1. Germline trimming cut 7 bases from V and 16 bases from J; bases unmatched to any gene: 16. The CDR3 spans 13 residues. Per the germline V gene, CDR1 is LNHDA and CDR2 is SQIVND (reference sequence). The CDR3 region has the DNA TGTGCCAGTATAGGTCCCGGACAGGTTGGCCTATACTTC. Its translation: CASIGPGQVGLYF.

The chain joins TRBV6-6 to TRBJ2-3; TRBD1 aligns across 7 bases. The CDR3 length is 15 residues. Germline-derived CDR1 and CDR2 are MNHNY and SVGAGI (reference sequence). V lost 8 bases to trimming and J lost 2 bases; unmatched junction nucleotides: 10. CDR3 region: CASFSGTVDTDTQYF. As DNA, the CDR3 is TGTGCCAGCTTCTCTGGGACAGTTGACACAGATACGCAGTATTTT.

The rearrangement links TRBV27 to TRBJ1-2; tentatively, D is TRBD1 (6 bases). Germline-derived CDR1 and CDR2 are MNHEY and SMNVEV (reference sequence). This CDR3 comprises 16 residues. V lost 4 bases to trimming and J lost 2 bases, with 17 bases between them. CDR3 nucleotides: TGTGCCAGCAGTTCCACGACAGGTAGTTCCAACTATGGCTACACCTTC. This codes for CASSSTTGSSNYGYTF.

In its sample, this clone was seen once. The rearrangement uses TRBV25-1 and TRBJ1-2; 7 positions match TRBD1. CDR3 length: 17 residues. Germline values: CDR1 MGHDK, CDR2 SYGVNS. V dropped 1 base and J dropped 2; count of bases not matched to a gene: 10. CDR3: CASSEFRDQGQNYGYTF. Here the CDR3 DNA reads TGTGCCAGCAGTGAATTCAGGGATCAGGGACAGAACTATGGCTACACCTTC.

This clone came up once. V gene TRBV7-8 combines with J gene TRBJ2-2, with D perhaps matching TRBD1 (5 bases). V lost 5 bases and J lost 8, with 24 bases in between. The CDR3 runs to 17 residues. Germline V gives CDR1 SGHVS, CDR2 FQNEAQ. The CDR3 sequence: CASSLDVGQSIIGELFF. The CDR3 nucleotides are TGTGCCAGCAGCCTCGATGTTGGACAATCTATCATTGGGGAGCTGTTTTTT.

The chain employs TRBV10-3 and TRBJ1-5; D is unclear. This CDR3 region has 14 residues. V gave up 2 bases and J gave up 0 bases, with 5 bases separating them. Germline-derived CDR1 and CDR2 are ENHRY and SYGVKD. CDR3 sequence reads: CAISEPGSNQPQHF. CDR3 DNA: TGTGCCATCAGTGAGCCAGGTAGCAATCAGCCCCAGCATTTT.

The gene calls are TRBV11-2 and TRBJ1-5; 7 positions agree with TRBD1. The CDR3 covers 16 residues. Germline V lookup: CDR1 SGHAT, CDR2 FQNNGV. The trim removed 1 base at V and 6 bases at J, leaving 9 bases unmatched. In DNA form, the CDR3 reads TGTGCCAGCAGCTTAGTAGGAGGGGGCAGGAGTCAGCCCCAGCATTTT. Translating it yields CASSLVGGGRSQPQHF.

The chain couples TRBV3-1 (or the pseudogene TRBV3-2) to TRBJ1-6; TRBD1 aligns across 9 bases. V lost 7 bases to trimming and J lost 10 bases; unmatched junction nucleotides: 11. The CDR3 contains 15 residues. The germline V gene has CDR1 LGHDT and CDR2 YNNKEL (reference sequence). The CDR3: CASTLGQGIDSPLHF. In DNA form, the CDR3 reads TGTGCCAGCACCCTAGGACAGGGGATTGACTCACCCCTCCACTTT.

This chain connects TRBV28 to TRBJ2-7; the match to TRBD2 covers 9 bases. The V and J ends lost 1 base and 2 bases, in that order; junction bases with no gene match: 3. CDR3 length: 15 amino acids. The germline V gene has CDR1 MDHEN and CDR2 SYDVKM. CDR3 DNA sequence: TGTGCCAGCAGTTTATCCATAGCGGGAGCCTACGAGCAGTACTTC. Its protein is CASSLSIAGAYEQYF.

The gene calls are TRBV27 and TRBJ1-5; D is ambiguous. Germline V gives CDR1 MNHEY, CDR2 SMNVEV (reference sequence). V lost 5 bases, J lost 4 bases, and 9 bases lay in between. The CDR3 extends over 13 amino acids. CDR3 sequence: CASSRHTNQPQHF. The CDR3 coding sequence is TGTGCCAGCAGTAGACATACGAATCAGCCCCAGCATTTT.

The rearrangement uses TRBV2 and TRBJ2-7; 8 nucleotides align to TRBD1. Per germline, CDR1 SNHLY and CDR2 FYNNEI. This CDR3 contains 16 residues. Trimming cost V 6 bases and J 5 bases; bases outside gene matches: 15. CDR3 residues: CASSQIPPDRANEQYF. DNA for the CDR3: TGTGCCAGCAGCCAAATCCCTCCGGACAGGGCCAACGAGCAGTACTTC. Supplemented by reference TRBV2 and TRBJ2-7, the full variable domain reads EPEVTQTPSHQVTQMGQEVILRCVPISNHLYFYWYRQILGQKVEFLVSFYNNEISEKSEIFDDQFSVERPDGSNFTLKIRSTKLEDSAMYFCASSQIPPDRANEQYFGPGTRLTVT.

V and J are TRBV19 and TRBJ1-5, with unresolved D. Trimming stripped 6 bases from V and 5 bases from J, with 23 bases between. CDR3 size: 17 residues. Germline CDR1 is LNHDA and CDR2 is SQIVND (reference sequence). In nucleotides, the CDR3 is TGTGCCAGTAGCCAACTACCGCCCATGAGAGTTGATCAGCCCCAGCATTTT. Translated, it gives CASSQLPPMRVDQPQHF. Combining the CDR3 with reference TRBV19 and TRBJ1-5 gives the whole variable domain DGGITQSPKYLFRKEGQNVTLSCEQNLNHDAMYWYRQDPGQGLRLIYYSQIVNDFQKGDIAEGYSVSREKKESFPLTVTSAQKNPTAFYLCASSQLPPMRVDQPQHFGDGTRLSIL.

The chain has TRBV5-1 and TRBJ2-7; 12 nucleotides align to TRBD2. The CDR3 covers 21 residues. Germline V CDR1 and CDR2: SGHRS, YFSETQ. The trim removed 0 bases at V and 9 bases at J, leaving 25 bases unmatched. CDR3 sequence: CASSLDARRSTSGSNELGQYF. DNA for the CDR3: TGCGCCAGCAGCTTGGACGCCAGGAGGTCGACTAGCGGGAGTAATGAGCTAGGGCAGTACTTC.

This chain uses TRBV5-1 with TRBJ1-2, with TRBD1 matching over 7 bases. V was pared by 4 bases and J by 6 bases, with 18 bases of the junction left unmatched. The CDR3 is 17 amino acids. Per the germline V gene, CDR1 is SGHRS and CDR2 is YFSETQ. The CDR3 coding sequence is TGCGCCAGCAGCCTGACCGGGACGCTAGGGGGCTACGATGGCTACACCTTC. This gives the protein CASSLTGTLGGYDGYTF. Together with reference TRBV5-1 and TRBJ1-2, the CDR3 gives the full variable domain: KAGVTQTPRYLIKTRGQQVTLSCSPISGHRSVSWYQQTPGQGLQFLFEYFSETQRNKGNFPGRFSGRQFSNSRSEMNVSTLELGDSALYLCASSLTGTLGGYDGYTFGSGTRLTVV.

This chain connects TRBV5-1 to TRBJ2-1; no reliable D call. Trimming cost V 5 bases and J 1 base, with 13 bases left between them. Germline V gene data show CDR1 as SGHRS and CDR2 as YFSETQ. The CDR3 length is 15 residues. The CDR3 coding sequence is TGCGCCAGCAGTGGCAGTAGCAAGTCCTACAATGAGCAGTTCTTC. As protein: CASSGSSKSYNEQFF.

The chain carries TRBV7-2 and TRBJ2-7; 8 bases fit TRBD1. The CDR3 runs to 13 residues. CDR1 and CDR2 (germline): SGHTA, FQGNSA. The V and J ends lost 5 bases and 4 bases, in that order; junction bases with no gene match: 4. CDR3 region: CASSIGQGYEQYF. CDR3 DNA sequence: TGTGCCAGCAGCATTGGACAGGGTTACGAGCAGTACTTC.

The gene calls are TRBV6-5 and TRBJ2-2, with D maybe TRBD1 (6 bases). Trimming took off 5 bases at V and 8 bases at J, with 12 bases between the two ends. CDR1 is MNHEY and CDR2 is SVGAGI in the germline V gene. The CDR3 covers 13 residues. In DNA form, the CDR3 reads TGTGCCAGCAGTCGGACAGTCCCTGGGGAGCTGTTTTTT. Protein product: CASSRTVPGELFF.